Following are 12 T cell receptor beta chains from one sample sequenced in a study of T cells after yellow fever vaccination. From the 5' RACE reads, TCRdb called clonotypes with MiXCR, one entry per CDR3 protein. The data hold just under 600,000 distinct CDR3 sequences, with about 13% observed a single time. The starting material was PBMCs, obtained on the day of the yellow fever booster vaccination. These receptors all stem from a man between 25 and 39 years old who received the YFV17D yellow fever vaccine.

In its sample, this clonotype was seen a few times. This sequence joins TRBV5-4 and TRBJ2-5, with 8 nucleotides matching TRBD2. Germline CDR1 SGHNT, CDR2 YYREEE (reference sequence). Trimming took 4 bases from V and 2 from J; bases not matched to a gene: 4. The CDR3 has 14 residues. The CDR3 loop reads CASSNTSGQETQYF. As DNA, the CDR3 is TGTGCCAGCAGCAATACTAGCGGACAAGAGACCCAGTACTTC. Using reference TRBV5-4 and TRBJ2-5 for the parts outside the CDR3, the full variable domain is ETGVTQSPTHLIKTRGQQVTLRCSSQSGHNTVSWYQQALGQGPQFIFQYYREEENGRGNFPPRFSGLQFPNYSSELNVNALELDDSALYLCASSNTSGQETQYFGPGTRLLVL.

This clonotype was seen more than once but under ten times. The gene calls are TRBV29-1 and TRBJ2-3; D ambiguous. The CDR3 contains 11 residues. Germline V gene sequence: CDR1 SQVTM, CDR2 ANQGSEA. Trimming removed 5 bases from V and 6 bases from J, with 9 bases in between. The CDR3 protein is CSVIRTDTQYF. The CDR3, as DNA: TGCAGCGTTATCAGGACCGATACGCAGTATTTT.

The sample holds one count of this clonotype. The CDR3 protein is CASSQLRPGTDTQYF. DNA of the CDR3: TGTGCCAGCAGCCAACTTAGGCCGGGTACAGATACGCAGTATTTT. This chain uses TRBV7-8 with TRBJ2-3; D remains unclear. This CDR3 contains 15 residues. V lost 5 bases to trimming and J lost 3 bases, with 15 bases between them. CDR1 is SGHVS and CDR2 is FQNEAQ in the germline V gene.

This chain links TRBV16 with TRBJ2-7; D gene unclear. Germline assignment: CDR1 KGHSY and CDR2 FQNENV. The CDR3 contains 13 residues. Trimming removed 5 bases at V and 0 bases at J, with 8 bases between. The CDR3 region is CASSVSFSYEQYF. CDR3 nucleotides: TGTGCCAGCAGCGTTAGTTTCTCCTACGAGCAGTACTTC. The full variable domain, in which reference TRBV16 and TRBJ2-7 provide the parts outside the CDR3, is GEEVAQTPKHLVRGEGQKAKLYCAPIKGHSYVFWYQQVLKNEFKFLISFQNENVFDETGMPKERFSAKCLPNSPCSLEIQATKLEDSAVYFCASSVSFSYEQYFGPGTRLTVT.

This clonotype was seen only a few times. The genes are TRBV28 and TRBJ1-1, with 7 bases matching TRBD1. CDR1 and CDR2 from the germline V gene are MDHEN and SYDVKM. The CDR3 has 14 residues. Trimming cost V 4 bases and J 2 bases; bases outside gene matches: 4. Here the CDR3 reads CASSSTGENTEAFF. As DNA, the CDR3 is TGTGCCAGCAGTTCAACAGGGGAAAACACTGAAGCTTTCTTT.

The chain links TRBV3-1 to TRBJ2-7, with a possible D match to TRBD2 (6 bases). The CDR3 is made up of 15 amino acids. The germline CDR1 and CDR2 sequences are LGHDT and YNNKEL (reference sequence). The V and J ends lost 4 bases and 3 bases respectively, with 16 bases between them. The DNA for the CDR3 is TGTGCCAGCAGCCTCCTTTCCGGGAGTGACTACGAGCAGTACTTC. Protein sequence: CASSLLSGSDYEQYF.

This clonotype was counted many times. The chain joins TRBV5-1 to TRBJ2-3; 9 bases line up with TRBD2. Germline V gene data show CDR1 as SGHRS and CDR2 as YFSETQ. This CDR3 comprises 15 residues. V dropped 3 bases and J dropped 4; count of bases not matched to a gene: 6. The CDR3 region has the DNA TGCGCCAGCAGCTCACATAGCGGGAGTTCAGATACGCAGTATTTT. This codes for CASSSHSGSSDTQYF.

Points on this clonotype: Its ends do not fully match the called genes, so a read error is possible. The chain joins TRBV7-3 to TRBJ2-1, with D perhaps assigned TRBD1 or TRBD2 (6 bases each). This CDR3 contains 14 residues. CDR1 and CDR2 from the germline V gene are SGHTA and FQGTGA. The CDR3 spells CDSSFYGGGNEQFF. CDR3 bases: TGTGACAGCAGCTTCTACGGGGGCGGCAATGAGCAGTTCTTC.

This clonotype showed up just a few times. The CDR3 loop reads CATSGPGAGLETQYF. The DNA of the CDR3 is TGTGCCACCAGTGGCCCGGGCGCGGGGTTGGAGACCCAGTACTTC. V usage is TRBV24-1 and J usage is TRBJ2-5; weak D call: TRBD2 (6 bases). Trimming cost V 5 bases and J 5 bases, with 17 bases left between them. Germline V gene data show CDR1 as KGHDR and CDR2 as SFDVKD. CDR3 length: 15 residues.

This clonotype has a handful of counts. The gene calls are TRBV7-2 and TRBJ1-5; no firm D call. V was shortened by 7 bases and J by 0 bases, with 13 bases between the two germline ends. CDR1 SGHTA and CDR2 FQGNSA come from the germline V gene. The CDR3 runs to 15 residues. The CDR3 spells CASTRHTDSNQPQHF. In nucleotides, the CDR3 is TGTGCCAGCACCCGCCACACCGATAGCAATCAGCCCCAGCATTTT.

In DNA form, the CDR3 reads TGCAGCGTTGGTGGTGCGGGAGTCGCATACGAGCAGTACTTC. Amino acids: CSVGGAGVAYEQYF. The V call is TRBV29-1, the J call TRBJ2-7, with 7 bases that match TRBD2. This CDR3 comprises 14 residues. J was trimmed by 4 bases and V by 4 bases; bases with no gene match: 10. Germline V gene data show CDR1 as SQVTM and CDR2 as ANQGSEA.

The chain couples TRBV5-1 to TRBJ1-1, with 7 bases aligning to TRBD1. The CDR3 has 15 amino acids. From germline, CDR1 is SGHRS and CDR2 YFSETQ. Germline trimming cut 7 bases from V and 4 bases from J; bases unmatched to any gene: 13. Here the CDR3 reads CASQAREGGRTEAFF. In DNA, the CDR3 is TGCGCCAGCCAAGCCCGGGAAGGGGGCCGCACTGAAGCTTTCTTT.